This section outlines one T cell receptor beta chain sequence together with its context. Using a J-beta primer mix together with a sample-barcoded 5' primer, a second PCR was run for roughly 7 to 11 cycles. TCRdb reprocessed the 5' RACE reads with MiXCR, giving one entry per CDR3 protein. The sample yields approximately 800,000 distinct CDR3 sequences, around half seen once. The CDR3 extends over 14 amino acids. The germline V gene has CDR1 SGHTA and CDR2 FQGNSA. Deletions cut 5 bases from V and 4 bases from J, with 14 bases between. This specimen comes from a study of blood T cells in healthy people across ages.

The sequence was obtained from an older man in good health. The source material was blood. The chain recombines TRBV7-2 with TRBJ1-2; D not resolved. CDR3 amino acids: CASSLRTSSYGYTF. CDR3 bases: TGTGCCAGCAGCCTCCGGACCTCGAGCTATGGCTACACCTTC.